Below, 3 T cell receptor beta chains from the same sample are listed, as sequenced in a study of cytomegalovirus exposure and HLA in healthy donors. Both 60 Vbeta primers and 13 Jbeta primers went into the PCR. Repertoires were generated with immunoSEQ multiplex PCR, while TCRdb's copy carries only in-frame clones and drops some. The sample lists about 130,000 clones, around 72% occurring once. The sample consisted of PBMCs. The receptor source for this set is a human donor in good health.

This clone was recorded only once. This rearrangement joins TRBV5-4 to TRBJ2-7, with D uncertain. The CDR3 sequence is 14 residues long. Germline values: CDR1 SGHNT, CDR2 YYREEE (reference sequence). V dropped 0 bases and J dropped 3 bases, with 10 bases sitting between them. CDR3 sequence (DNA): TGTGCCAGCAGCTTGGAGATGGGCGACTACGAGCAGTACTTC. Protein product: CASSLEMGDYEQYF.

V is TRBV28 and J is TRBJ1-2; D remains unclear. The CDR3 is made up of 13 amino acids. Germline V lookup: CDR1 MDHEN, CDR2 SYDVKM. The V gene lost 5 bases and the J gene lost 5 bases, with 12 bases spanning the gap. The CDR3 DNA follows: TGTGCCAGCAGTCAACTTCTGGTTTATGGCTACACCTTC. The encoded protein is CASSQLLVYGYTF.

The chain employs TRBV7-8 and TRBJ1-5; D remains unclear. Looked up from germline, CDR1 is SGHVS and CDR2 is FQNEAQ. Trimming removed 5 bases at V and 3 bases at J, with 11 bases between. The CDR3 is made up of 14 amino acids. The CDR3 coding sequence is TGTGCCAGCAGCCCCCACACCGTCAATCAGCCCCAGCATTTT. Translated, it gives CASSPHTVNQPQHF.